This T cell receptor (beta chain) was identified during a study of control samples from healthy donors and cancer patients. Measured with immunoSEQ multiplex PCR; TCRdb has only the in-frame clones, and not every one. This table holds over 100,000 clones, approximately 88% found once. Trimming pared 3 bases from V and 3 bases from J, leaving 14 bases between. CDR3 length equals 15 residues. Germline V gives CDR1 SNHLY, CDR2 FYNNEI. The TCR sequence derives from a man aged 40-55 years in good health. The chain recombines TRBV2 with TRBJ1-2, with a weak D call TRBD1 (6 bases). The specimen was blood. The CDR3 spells CASSDWGHKDYGYTF. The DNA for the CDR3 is TGTGCCAGCAGTGACTGGGGGCATAAGGACTATGGCTACACCTTC.